The rows below give T cell receptor beta chains drawn from one sample of a study of blood T cell repertoires in COVID-19. Sequencing used immunoSEQ multiplex PCR; TCRdb keeps in-frame clones, though not all of them. The sample records about 270,000 clones, around 90% being singletons. Sequencing was performed on PBMCs or T cells enriched from blood (not recorded which). These receptors came from a man aged 40-55 years who had been exposed to COVID-19. Each CDR3 is given with its conserved first and last residue. Fields, in order: V gene, J gene, D gene, clone size, CDR3 protein, CDR3 DNA. D genes are given only for firm matches. Only part of the rows carry a size: once, few, many, or a class if the clone is expanded.

>TRBV6-5|TRBJ1-4|TRBD1|once
CASRTGTGGEKLFF
TGTGCCAGCAGAACCGGGACAGGGGGGGAAAAACTGTTTTTT
>TRBV12-5|TRBJ1-4|NA|NA
CASGLPSKLFF
TGTGCTAGTGGTTTGCCGTCGAAACTGTTTTTT
>TRBV9|TRBJ2-3|NA|NA
CASSVEPGHTDTQYF
TGTGCCAGCAGCGTAGAGCCGGGACACACAGATACGCAGTATTTT
>TRBV4-2|TRBJ2-3|NA|NA
CASSQETLADTQYF
TGTGCCAGCAGCCAAGAAACGCTAGCAGATACGCAGTATTTT
>TRBV3-1/TRBV3-2|TRBJ1-6|TRBD1|NA
CASAQETGVSPLHF
TGTGCCAGCGCGCAGGAAACAGGGGTTTCACCCCTCCACTTT
>TRBV6-4|TRBJ2-2|NA|NA
CASSDSADYTGELFF
TGTGCCAGCAGTGACTCGGCGGATTACACCGGGGAGCTGTTTTTT
>TRBV7-2|TRBJ2-1|NA|NA
CASSLLYDEQFF
TGTGCCAGCAGCCTCCTCTATGATGAGCAGTTCTTC
>TRBV9|TRBJ2-2|NA|NA
CASSVRATTNTGELFF
TGTGCCAGCAGCGTACGAGCCACCACGAACACCGGGGAGCTGTTTTTT
>TRBV5-1|TRBJ2-1|TRBD1|NA
CASSLTGGSYLYNEQFF
TGCGCCAGCAGCTTAACAGGGGGTTCTTATCTCTACAATGAGCAGTTCTTC
>TRBV15|TRBJ2-5|NA|NA
CATSRVLEGDQYF
TGTGCCACCAGCAGAGTCCTTGAGGGGGACCAGTACTTC
>TRBV5-3|TRBJ2-5|TRBD1|once
CARSADRGGQETQYF
TGTGCCAGAAGCGCCGACAGGGGTGGCCAAGAGACCCAGTACTTC
>TRBV7-2|TRBJ2-1|TRBD2|NA
CASRPTPGLRDNNEQFF
TGTGCCAGCAGGCCCACTCCGGGACTACGTGATAACAATGAGCAGTTCTTC
>TRBV5-1|TRBJ1-2|TRBD1|NA
CASSTDRVYTF
TGCGCCAGCAGCACTGACAGGGTCTACACCTTC